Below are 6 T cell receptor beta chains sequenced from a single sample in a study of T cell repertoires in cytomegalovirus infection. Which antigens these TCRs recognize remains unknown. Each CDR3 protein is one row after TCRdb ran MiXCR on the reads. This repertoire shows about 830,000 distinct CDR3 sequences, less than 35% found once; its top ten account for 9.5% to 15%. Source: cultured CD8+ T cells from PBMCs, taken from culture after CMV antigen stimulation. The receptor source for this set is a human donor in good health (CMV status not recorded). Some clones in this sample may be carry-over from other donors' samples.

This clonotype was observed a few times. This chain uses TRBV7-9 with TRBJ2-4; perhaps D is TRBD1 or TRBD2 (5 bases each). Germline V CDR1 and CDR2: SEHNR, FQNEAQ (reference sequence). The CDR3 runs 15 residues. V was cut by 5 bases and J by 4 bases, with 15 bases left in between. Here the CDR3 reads CASSTLPGPKNIQYF. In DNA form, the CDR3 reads TGTGCCAGCAGCACTCTCCCGGGACCTAAAAACATTCAGTACTTC.

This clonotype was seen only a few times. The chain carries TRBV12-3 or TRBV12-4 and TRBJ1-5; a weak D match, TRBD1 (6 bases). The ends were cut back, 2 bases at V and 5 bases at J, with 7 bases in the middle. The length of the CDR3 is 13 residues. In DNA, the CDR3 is TGTGCCAGCAGTTTACAGGGGTATCAGCCCCAGCATTTT. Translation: CASSLQGYQPQHF.

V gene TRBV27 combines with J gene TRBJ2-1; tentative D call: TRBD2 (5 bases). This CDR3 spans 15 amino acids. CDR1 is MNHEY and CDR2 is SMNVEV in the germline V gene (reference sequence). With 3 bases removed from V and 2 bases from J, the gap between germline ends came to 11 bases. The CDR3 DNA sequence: TGTGCCAGCAGTTTCCTACGAGCGGCCTACAATGAGCAGTTCTTC. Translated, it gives CASSFLRAAYNEQFF.

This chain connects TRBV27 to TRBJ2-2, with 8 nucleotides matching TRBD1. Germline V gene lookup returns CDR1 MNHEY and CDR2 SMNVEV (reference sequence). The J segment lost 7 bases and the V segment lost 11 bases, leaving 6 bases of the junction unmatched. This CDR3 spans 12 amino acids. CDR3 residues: CAGQGANGELFF. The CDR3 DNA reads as TGTGCCGGGCAGGGGGCCAACGGGGAGCTGTTTTTT.

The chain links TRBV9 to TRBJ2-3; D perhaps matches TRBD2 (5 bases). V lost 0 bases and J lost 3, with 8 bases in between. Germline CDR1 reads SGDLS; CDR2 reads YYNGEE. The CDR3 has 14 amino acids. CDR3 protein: CASSVVEGTDTQYF. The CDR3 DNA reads TGTGCCAGCAGCGTAGTAGAGGGTACAGATACGCAGTATTTT.

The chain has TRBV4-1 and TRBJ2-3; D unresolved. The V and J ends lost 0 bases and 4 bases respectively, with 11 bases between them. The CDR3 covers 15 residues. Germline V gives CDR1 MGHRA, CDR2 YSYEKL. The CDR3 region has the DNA TGCGCCAGCAGCCAAGAACATAGTTTCGCAGATACGCAGTATTTT. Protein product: CASSQEHSFADTQYF.